The 3 T cell receptor beta chains in this list originate from one sample, sequenced in a study of blood T cell repertoires in COVID-19 (dated by TCRdb to between 2020 and 2021). The library was obtained by the immunoSEQ multiplex PCR assay. The clones in this table, taken by TCRdb from immuneACCESS, are in-frame only. Not every clone is retained; where verified, under half of the shortfall comes from an unresolved V gene, and the cause of the rest is unknown. The sample profile shows over 350,000 clones; roughly 85% of them were found once. More than 1.4% of the sample is in the top ten clones. Sequenced sample: peripheral blood. These receptors all stem from a woman in her twenties or thirties with active or convalescent COVID-19.

The chain couples TRBV5-8 to TRBJ2-1; D is possibly TRBD1 (6 bases). The V gene lost 8 bases and the J gene lost 9 bases, with 15 bases spanning the gap. CDR1 is SGHTS and CDR2 is YDEGEE in the germline V gene. The CDR3 length is 12 residues. CDR3 nucleotides: TGTGCCAGTACTAGGGGGTGGCGTGAGCAGTTCTTC. This translates into CASTRGWREQFF.

CDR3 residues: CASSQTDAETQYF. As DNA, the CDR3 is TGTGCCAGTAGTCAAACTGATGCAGAGACCCAGTACTTC. The V call is TRBV19, the J call TRBJ2-5; unclear D gene. CDR3 length equals 13 residues. Germline CDR1 reads LNHDA; CDR2 reads SQIVND (reference sequence). V dropped 5 bases and J dropped 4 bases, with 11 bases sitting between them.

V gene TRBV5-1 combines with J gene TRBJ2-2, with 8 bases that match TRBD1. The CDR3 is 15 amino acids. CDR1 and CDR2 from the germline V gene are SGHRS and YFSETQ. V lost 4 bases and J lost 4; bases outside the gene matches: 6. CDR3 nucleotides: TGCGCCAGCAGCCCGGACAGGGCAGGCACCGGGGAGCTGTTTTTT. Amino acid sequence: CASSPDRAGTGELFF.